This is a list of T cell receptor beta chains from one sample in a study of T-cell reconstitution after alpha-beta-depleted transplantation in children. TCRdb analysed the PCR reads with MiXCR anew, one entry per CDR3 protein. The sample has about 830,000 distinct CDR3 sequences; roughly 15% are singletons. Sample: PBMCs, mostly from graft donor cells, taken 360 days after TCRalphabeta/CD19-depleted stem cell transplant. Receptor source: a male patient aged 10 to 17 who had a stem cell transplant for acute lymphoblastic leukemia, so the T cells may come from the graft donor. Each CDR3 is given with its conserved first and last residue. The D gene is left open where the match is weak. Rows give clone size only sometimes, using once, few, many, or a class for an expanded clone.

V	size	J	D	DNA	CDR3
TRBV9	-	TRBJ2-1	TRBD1	TGTGCCAGCAGCGGGACCCGGGACAGATCCAATGAGCAGTTCTTC	CASSGTRDRSNEQFF
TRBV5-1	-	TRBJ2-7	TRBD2	TGCGCCAGCAGCTTGGAGGTCGTAGCGGGAGGGTCCTACGAGCAGTACTTC	CASSLEVVAGGSYEQYF
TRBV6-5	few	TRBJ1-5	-	TGTGCCAGCAGTTATGCAGCTAATCAGCCCCAGCATTTT	CASSYAANQPQHF
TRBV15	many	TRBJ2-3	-	TGTGCCACCAGCAGAGATGTAGATACGCAGTATTTT	CATSRDVDTQYF
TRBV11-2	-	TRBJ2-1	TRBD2	TGTGCCAGCAGCTTCTTCCGGGGACGGGCCGGACTAGCGCACAATGAGCAGTTCTTC	CASSFFRGRAGLAHNEQFF
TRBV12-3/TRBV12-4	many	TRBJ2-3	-	TGTGCCAGCAGTCACAGCGGTAGCACAGATACGCAGTATTTT	CASSHSGSTDTQYF
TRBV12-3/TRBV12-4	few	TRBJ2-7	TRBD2	TGTGCCAGCAGACTCGGACTAGAGAGTTACGAGCAGTACTTC	CASRLGLESYEQYF
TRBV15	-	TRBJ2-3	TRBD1	TGTGCCACCAGCAGAGATCCAGGGACAGTCCCCGCGCCCACAGATACGCAGTATTTT	CATSRDPGTVPAPTDTQYF
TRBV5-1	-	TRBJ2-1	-	TGCGCCAGCAGGAACCCCTCTTCTGAGCAGTTCTTC	CASRNPSSEQFF
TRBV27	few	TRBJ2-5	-	TGTGCCAGCAAGGGTGAGACCCGGGTAGAGACCCAGTACTTC	CASKGETRVETQYF
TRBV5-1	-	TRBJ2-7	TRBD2	TGCGCCAGCAGCCCCTTTGGACTAGCGGGAGGGCAATACGAGCAGTACTTC	CASSPFGLAGGQYEQYF
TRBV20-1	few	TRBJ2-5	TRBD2	TGCAGTGCTAGAGGTGGTCTGCTAGCGGGAGGTACAGTGGAGACCCAGTACTTC	CSARGGLLAGGTVETQYF
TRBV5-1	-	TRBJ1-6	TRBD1	TGCGCCAGCAGCTTCGCAGGGGACAGGGGATATAATTCACCCCTCCACTTT	CASSFAGDRGYNSPLHF
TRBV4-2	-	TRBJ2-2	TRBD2	TGTGCCAGCAGCCGCCAACCGGGACTAGCGGGGATTACCGGGGAGCTGTTTTTT	CASSRQPGLAGITGELFF
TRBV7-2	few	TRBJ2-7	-	TGTGCCAGCAGCCTCGCGCGGCAGCCTCCATACGAGCAGTACTTC	CASSLARQPPYEQYF
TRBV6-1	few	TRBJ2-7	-	TGTGCCAGCAGTGGCCCAAGGGGGATCCACGAGCAGTACTTC	CASSGPRGIHEQYF
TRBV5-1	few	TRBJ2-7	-	TGCGCCAGCAGCTTAGGCTTCTTCGAGCAGTACTTC	CASSLGFFEQYF
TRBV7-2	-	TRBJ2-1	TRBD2	TGTGCCAGCAGCCCGCAAGGCGGGAGGCCCTACAATGAGCAGTTCTTC	CASSPQGGRPYNEQFF
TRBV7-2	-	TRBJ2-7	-	TGTGCCAGCAGCTTAGCGCGGCCTTTAGGGCGTAGAAGCAACGAGCAGTACTTC	CASSLARPLGRRSNEQYF
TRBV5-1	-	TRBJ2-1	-	TGCGCCAGCAGCTTGATGGGACCAGGAGGCAATGAGCAGTTCTTC	CASSLMGPGGNEQFF
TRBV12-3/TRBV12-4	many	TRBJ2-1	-	TGTGCCAGCAAAGAGAATCCCTACAATGAGCAGTTCTTC	CASKENPYNEQFF
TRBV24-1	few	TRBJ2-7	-	TGTGCCACCAGTGAAGGGGCCGAGCAGTACTTC	CATSEGAEQYF
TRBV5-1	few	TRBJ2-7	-	TGCGCCAGCAGCTTGATCCCCCCGCGGGGCTCCTACGAGCAGTACTTC	CASSLIPPRGSYEQYF
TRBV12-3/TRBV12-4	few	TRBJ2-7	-	TGTGCCAGCAGTTTTGGTAGGGGCCTCTACGAGCAGTACTTC	CASSFGRGLYEQYF
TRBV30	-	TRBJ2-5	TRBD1	TGTGCCTGGTCCAGGGGACAGGGGACAGAGACCCAGTACTTC	CAWSRGQGTETQYF
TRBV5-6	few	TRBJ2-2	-	TGTGCCAGCAGCTTGGGGGGGGCGCATGGCGGGGAGCTGTTTTTT	CASSLGGAHGGELFF
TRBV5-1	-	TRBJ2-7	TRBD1	TGCGCCAGCAGGACGACAGGGGACGAGCAGTACTTC	CASRTTGDEQYF
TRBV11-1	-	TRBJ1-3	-	TGTGCCAGCAGCTCTCAGGGAACCATCTCTGGAAACACCATATATTTT	CASSSQGTISGNTIYF
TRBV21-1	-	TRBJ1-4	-	TGTGCCAGCCCCCCCAGGACAAGTAATGAAAAACTGTTTTTT	CASPPRTSNEKLFF
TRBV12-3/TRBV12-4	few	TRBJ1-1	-	TGTGCCACCCAGAGAGGTATCATGAACACTGAAGCTTTCTTT	CATQRGIMNTEAFF
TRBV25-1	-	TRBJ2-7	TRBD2	TGTGCCAGCGAAACTAGCGGGAATCCCTACGAGCAGTACTTC	CASETSGNPYEQYF
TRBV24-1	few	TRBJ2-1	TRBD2	TGTGCCACCAGTCGTCAGGATGTAGCGGGAGTGTACAATGAGCAGTTCTTC	CATSRQDVAGVYNEQFF
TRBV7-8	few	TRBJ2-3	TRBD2	TGTGCCAGCTCACACTTAGCGGGTCCCGGGGATACGCAGTATTTT	CASSHLAGPGDTQYF
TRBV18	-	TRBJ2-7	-	TGTGCCAGCTCGAAGGGTGTAGGCTACGAGCAGTACTTC	CASSKGVGYEQYF
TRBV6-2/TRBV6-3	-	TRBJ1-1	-	TGTGCCAGCAGTCCTATACTACAGTGGAACACTGAAGCTTTCTTT	CASSPILQWNTEAFF
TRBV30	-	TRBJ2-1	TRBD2	TGTGCCTGGACTAGCGGGACCCACAATGAGCAGTTCTTC	CAWTSGTHNEQFF
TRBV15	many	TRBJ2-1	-	TGTGCCACCAGCAGTTGGCAGGGGAGTGAGCAGTTCTTC	CATSSWQGSEQFF
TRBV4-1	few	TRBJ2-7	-	TGCGCCAGCAGCGGCAAGGGTTTCTTGGAGCAGTACTTC	CASSGKGFLEQYF
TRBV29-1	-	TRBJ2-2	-	TGCAGCGTCCCCCGGGGAGCCGGGGAGCTGTTTTTT	CSVPRGAGELFF
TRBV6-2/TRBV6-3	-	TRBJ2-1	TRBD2	TGTGCCGTATCGGGAGGGACGGACGGAGGACAGTGGTACAATGAGCAGTTCTTC	CAVSGGTDGGQWYNEQFF
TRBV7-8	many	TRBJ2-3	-	TGTGCCAGCAGCCCTCAGGGGATTTATGGGACAGATACGCAGTATTTT	CASSPQGIYGTDTQYF
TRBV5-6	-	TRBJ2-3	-	TGTGCCAGCTCCCCTCACCGCACAGATACGCAGTATTTT	CASSPHRTDTQYF
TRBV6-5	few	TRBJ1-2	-	TGTGCCAGCAGTTTCGACAGCCCTAACTATGGCTACACCTTC	CASSFDSPNYGYTF
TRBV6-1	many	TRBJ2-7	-	-	CASSVGQGSFYEQYF
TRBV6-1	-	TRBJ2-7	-	TGTGCCAGCTCTCCCCGGAGGGGGTCCTACGAGCAGTACTTC	CASSPRRGSYEQYF